A single sample is the source of the 7 T cell receptor beta chains below, sequenced in a study of blood T cell repertoires in COVID-19. Profiled with immunoSEQ multiplex PCR; TCRdb holds only in-frame clones, not every one. The table lists 95,000 to 120,000 clones, around 85% of them singletons. Sequencing input: peripheral blood. The receptors derive from a man aged 45 to 65 with acute or convalescent COVID-19.

Points on this clone: The same CDR3 is also encoded by other DNA sequences in this sample. V gene TRBV6-5 combines with J gene TRBJ1-2, with TRBD1 as a possible D gene (6 bases). The CDR3 is 13 residues long. The V gene lost 4 bases and the J gene lost 7 bases, with 13 bases spanning the gap. The germline V gene encodes CDR1 MNHEY and CDR2 SVGAGI. CDR3 sequence reads: CASSSTGTGGYTF. CDR3 nucleotides: TGTGCCAGCAGTTCCACAGGGACCGGTGGCTACACCTTC.

A few counts support this clone. The CDR3 protein is CASSPITGIGYTF. The DNA of the CDR3 is TGTGCCAGCAGCCCCATTACAGGTATCGGCTACACCTTC. The gene calls are TRBV5-6 and TRBJ1-2; D is possibly TRBD1 (5 bases). CDR1 and CDR2 from the germline V gene are SGHDT and YYEEEE. The CDR3 is made up of 13 amino acids. Trimming took 4 bases from V and 8 from J, leaving 15 bases between them.

The chain uses TRBV15 and TRBJ1-1; no firm D call. Germline CDR1 and CDR2: LNHNV and YYDKDF (reference sequence). V lost 1 base and J 5 bases, leaving 14 bases between the germline ends. The CDR3 totals 15 residues. The CDR3: CATSRASMRFTEAFF. DNA of the CDR3: TGTGCCACCAGCAGAGCTTCTATGAGGTTTACTGAAGCTTTCTTT.

The chain couples TRBV30 to TRBJ2-5, with 15 bases matching TRBD2. Germline assignment: CDR1 GTSNPN and CDR2 SVGIG (reference sequence). The CDR3 spans 18 residues. Trimming at V came to 3 bases and at J to 5 bases, leaving 13 bases not matched to a gene. CDR3 sequence: CAWSSGTSGGTRGETQYF. CDR3 nucleotides: TGTGCCTGGAGCTCTGGGACTAGCGGGGGGACGCGTGGGGAGACCCAGTACTTC.

This clone was picked up one time. The chain combines TRBV6-6 with TRBJ2-1; TRBD1 might be the D (6 bases). The CDR3 runs to 15 residues. The germline CDR1 and CDR2 sequences are MNHNY and SVGAGI (reference sequence). The V and J ends lost 6 bases and 1 base respectively, with 13 bases between them. CDR3 sequence: CASRVQGFSYNEQFF. CDR3 nucleotide sequence: TGTGCCAGCAGGGTACAGGGTTTTTCCTACAATGAGCAGTTCTTC.

V and J are TRBV5-4 and TRBJ2-5, with TRBD1 matching 8 bases. The V gene's germline CDR1 is SGHNT and CDR2 YYREEE (reference sequence). This CDR3 has 15 amino acids. The V segment lost 2 bases and the J segment 5 bases; nucleotides outside the gene matches: 8. This CDR3 is CASSFGRQGTETQYF. The CDR3, as DNA: TGTGCCAGCAGCTTTGGACGACAGGGGACGGAGACCCAGTACTTC.

The V gene is TRBV7-8, the J gene TRBJ1-2; 8 nucleotides agree with TRBD1. With 5 bases clipped from V and 3 bases from J, the junction kept 2 bases outside the gene matches. The CDR3 consists of 13 residues. Per the germline V gene, CDR1 is SGHVS and CDR2 is FQNEAQ. The CDR3 nucleotides read TGTGCCAGCAGCCCAGGGGGCGACTATGGCTACACCTTC. It yields the protein CASSPGGDYGYTF.